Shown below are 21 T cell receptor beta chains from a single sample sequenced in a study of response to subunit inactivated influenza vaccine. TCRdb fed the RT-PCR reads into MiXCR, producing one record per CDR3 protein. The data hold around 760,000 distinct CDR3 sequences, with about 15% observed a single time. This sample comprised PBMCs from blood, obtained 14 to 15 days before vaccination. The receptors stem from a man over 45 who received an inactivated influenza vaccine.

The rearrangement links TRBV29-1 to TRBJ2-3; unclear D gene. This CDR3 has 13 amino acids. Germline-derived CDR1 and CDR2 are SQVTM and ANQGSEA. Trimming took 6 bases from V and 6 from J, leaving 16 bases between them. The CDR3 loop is CSVGQLITDTQYF. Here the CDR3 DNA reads TGCAGCGTCGGGCAGTTGATCACTGATACGCAGTATTTT.

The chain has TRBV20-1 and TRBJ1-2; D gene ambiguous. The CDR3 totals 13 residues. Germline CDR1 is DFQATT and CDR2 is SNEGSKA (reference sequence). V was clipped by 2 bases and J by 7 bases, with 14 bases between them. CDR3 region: CSARKSVRAGYTF. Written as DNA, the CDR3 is TGCAGTGCTAGAAAGAGCGTGCGGGCTGGCTACACCTTC.

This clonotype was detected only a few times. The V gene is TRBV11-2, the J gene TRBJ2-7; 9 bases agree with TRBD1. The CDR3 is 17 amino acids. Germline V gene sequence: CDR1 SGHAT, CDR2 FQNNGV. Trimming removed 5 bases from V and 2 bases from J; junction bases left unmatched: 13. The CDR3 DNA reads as TGTGCCAGCAGCACCGGGACAGGGCCGTTTGAAACCTACGAGCAGTACTTC. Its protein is CASSTGTGPFETYEQYF.

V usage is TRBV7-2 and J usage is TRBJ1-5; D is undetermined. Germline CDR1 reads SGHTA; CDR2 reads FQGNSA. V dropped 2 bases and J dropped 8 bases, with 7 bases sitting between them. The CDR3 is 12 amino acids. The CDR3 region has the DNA TGTGCCAGCAGCTTAAAGGGTGAGCCCCAGCATTTT. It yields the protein CASSLKGEPQHF.

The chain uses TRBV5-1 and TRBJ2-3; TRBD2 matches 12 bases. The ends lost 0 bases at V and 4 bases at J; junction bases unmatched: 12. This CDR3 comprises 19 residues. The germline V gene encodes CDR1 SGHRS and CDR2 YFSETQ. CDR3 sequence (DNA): TGCGCCAGCAGCTTGGCTGGACTAGCGGGACCCAGTCGCGCAGATACGCAGTATTTT. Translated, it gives CASSLAGLAGPSRADTQYF. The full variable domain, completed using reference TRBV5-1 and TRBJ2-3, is KAGVTQTPRYLIKTRGQQVTLSCSPISGHRSVSWYQQTPGQGLQFLFEYFSETQRNKGNFPGRFSGRQFSNSRSEMNVSTLELGDSALYLCASSLAGLAGPSRADTQYFGPGTRLTVL.

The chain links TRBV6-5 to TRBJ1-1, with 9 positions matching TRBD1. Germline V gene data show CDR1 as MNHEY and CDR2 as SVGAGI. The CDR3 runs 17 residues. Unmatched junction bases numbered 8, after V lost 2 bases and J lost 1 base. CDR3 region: CASSYRGTGYKNTEAFF. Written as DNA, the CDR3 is TGTGCCAGCAGTTACAGGGGGACAGGGTATAAGAACACTGAAGCTTTCTTT.

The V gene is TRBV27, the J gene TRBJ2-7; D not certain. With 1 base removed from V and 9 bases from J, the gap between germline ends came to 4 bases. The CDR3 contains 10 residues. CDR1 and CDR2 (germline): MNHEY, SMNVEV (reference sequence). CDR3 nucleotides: TGTGCCAGCAGTTTATACCTGCAGTACTTC. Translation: CASSLYLQYF.

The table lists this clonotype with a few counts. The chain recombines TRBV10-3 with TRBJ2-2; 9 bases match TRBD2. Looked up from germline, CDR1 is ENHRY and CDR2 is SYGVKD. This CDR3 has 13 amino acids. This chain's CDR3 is CAAGGLLSGELFF. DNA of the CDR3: TGTGCAGCGGGGGGACTACTGTCCGGGGAGCTGTTTTTT.

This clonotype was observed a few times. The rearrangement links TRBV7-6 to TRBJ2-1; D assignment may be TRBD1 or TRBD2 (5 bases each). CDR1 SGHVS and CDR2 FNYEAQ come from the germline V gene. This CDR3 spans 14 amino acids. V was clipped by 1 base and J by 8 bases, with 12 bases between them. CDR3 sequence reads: CASSLEGSGDEQFF. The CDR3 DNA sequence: TGTGCCAGCAGCTTAGAGGGGAGTGGGGATGAGCAGTTCTTC. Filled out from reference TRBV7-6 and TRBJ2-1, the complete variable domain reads GAGVSQSPRYKVTKRGQDVALRCDPISGHVSLYWYRQALGQGPEFLTYFNYEAQQDKSGLPNDRFSAERPEGSISTLTIQRTEQRDSAMYRCASSLEGSGDEQFFGPGTRLTVL.

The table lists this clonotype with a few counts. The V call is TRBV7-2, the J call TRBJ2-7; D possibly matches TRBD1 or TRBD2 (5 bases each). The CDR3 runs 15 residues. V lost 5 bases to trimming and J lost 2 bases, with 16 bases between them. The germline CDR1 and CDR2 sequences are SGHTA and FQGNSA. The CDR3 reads CASSRDLGTTYEQYF. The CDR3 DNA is TGTGCCAGCAGCCGCGACCTTGGGACGACCTACGAGCAGTACTTC.

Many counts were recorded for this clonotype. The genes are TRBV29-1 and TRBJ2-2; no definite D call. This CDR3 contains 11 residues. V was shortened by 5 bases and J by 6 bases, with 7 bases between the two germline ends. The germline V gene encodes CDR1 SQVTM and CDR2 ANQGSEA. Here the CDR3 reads CSVSVSGELFF. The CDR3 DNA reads TGCAGCGTTTCCGTCTCCGGGGAGCTGTTTTTT.

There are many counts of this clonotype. The CDR3 coding sequence is TGTGCCAGCAGCTTCGGCGGGAGGTCCTACGAGCAGTACTTC. This codes for CASSFGGRSYEQYF. The chain employs TRBV7-2 and TRBJ2-7, with 8 bases lining up with TRBD2. This CDR3 is 14 amino acids long. Germline CDR1 SGHTA, CDR2 FQGNSA. With 3 bases clipped from V and 1 base from J, the junction kept 2 bases outside the gene matches.

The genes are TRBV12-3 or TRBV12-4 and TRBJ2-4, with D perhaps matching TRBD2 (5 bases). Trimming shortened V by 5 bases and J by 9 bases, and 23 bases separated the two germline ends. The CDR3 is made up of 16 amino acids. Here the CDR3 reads CASSPGLSHRGSIQYF. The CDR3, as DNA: TGTGCCAGCAGTCCAGGCCTCTCCCATCGGGGAAGCATTCAGTACTTC.

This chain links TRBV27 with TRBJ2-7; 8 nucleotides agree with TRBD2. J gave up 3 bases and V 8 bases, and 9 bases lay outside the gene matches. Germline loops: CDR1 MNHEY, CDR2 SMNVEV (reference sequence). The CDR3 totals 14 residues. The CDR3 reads CASSESSGYYEQYF. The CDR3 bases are TGTGCCAGCTCCGAGTCTAGCGGGTACTACGAGCAGTACTTC.

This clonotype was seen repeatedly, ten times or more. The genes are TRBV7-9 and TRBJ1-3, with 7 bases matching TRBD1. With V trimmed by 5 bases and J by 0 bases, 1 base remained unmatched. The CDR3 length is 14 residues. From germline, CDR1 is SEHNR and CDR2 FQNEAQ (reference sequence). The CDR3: CASSGTASGNTIYF. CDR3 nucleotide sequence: TGTGCCAGCAGCGGGACAGCCTCTGGAAACACCATATATTTT.

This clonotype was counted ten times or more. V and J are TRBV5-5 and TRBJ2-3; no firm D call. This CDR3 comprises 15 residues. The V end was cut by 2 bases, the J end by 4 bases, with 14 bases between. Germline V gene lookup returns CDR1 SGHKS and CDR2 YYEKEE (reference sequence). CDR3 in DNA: TGTGCCAGCAGCTTTTCACCCAGAGATGCAGATACGCAGTATTTT. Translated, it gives CASSFSPRDADTQYF.

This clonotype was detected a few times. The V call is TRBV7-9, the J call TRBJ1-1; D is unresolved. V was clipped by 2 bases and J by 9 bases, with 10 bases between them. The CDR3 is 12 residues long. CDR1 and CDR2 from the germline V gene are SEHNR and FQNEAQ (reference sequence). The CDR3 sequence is CASSLPGAKAFF. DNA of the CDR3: TGTGCCAGCAGCTTACCAGGTGCAAAAGCTTTCTTT.

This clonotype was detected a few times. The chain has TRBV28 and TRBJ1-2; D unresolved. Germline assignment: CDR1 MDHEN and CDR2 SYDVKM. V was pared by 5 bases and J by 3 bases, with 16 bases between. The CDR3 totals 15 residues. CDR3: CASSLTGVEDYGYTF. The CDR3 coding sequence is TGTGCCAGCAGTCTGACCGGGGTTGAAGACTATGGCTACACCTTC.

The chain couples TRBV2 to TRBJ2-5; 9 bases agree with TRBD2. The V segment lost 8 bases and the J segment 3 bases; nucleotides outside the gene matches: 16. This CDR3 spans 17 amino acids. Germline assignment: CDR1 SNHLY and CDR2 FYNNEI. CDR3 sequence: CASRRLDSGRPKETQYF. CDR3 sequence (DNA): TGTGCCAGCCGGCGTTTGGATAGCGGGAGACCAAAAGAGACCCAGTACTTC.

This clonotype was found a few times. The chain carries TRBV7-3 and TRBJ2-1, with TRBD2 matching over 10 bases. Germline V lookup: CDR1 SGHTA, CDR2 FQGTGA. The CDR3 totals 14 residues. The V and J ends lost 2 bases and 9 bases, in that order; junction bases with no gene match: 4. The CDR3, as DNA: TGTGCCAGCAGCTTAGGGACTAGCGATGTTGAGCAGTTCTTC. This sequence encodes CASSLGTSDVEQFF.

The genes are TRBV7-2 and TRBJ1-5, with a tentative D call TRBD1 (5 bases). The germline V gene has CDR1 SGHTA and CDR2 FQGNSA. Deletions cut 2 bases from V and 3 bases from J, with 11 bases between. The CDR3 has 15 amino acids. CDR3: CASSLFEGANQPQHF. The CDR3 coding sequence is TGTGCCAGCAGCTTATTTGAAGGGGCCAATCAGCCCCAGCATTTT.